What follows describes a single T cell receptor (beta chain). Its antigen is not known. The entry originates in a study of response to subunit inactivated influenza vaccine. Study results and caveats: That few new T cells are recruited by each seasonal influenza vaccination was the authors' suggestion.

TCRdb ran MiXCR on the RT-PCR reads and lists one entry per CDR3 protein. The table has 250,000 to 350,000 distinct CDR3 sequences, approximately 23% seen once. Germline loops: CDR1 DFQATT, CDR2 SNEGSKA (reference sequence). V was pared by 4 bases and J by 0 bases, with 12 bases between. The CDR3 is 14 residues long. This sequence originates from a man aged 45 to 70 who received an inactivated influenza vaccine. V and J are TRBV20-1 and TRBJ1-2; perhaps TRBD1 as D (6 bases). The sample in question was PBMCs from blood, obtained less than 22 months after vaccination. This chain's CDR3 is CSATQGLANYGYTF. CDR3 nucleotides: TGCAGTGCTACTCAGGGGTTAGCTAACTATGGCTACACCTTC.